These 2 T cell receptor beta chains share one sample of origin, sequenced in a study of T cell changes during pregnancy in multiple sclerosis. Only in-frame clones appear in the TCRdb table, and some are missing; sequencing was by immunoSEQ multiplex PCR. In the table there are 55,000 or so clones, about 90% of which are singletons. Sequences were derived from CD4+ T cells from peripheral blood mononuclear cells, sampled after pregnancy. Receptors originate from a female donor in good health, enrolled as a control in a pregnancy study.

This chain links TRBV5-5 with TRBJ2-7, with D possibly TRBD1 on 5 matching bases. Looked up from germline, CDR1 is SGHKS and CDR2 is YYEKEE (reference sequence). The CDR3 is 15 residues long. The germline V and J ends were trimmed by 0 bases and 2 bases, with 12 bases remaining between them. The CDR3 sequence is CASSLDTGLTYEQYF. DNA of the CDR3: TGTGCCAGCAGCTTGGACACAGGCTTGACCTACGAGCAGTACTTC.

The chain employs TRBV19 and TRBJ1-5; TRBD1 might be the D (5 bases). Trimming pared 3 bases from V and 4 bases from J, leaving 7 bases between. This CDR3 region has 13 residues. Germline values: CDR1 LNHDA, CDR2 SQIVND (reference sequence). The CDR3 reads CASSIPGNQPQHF. As DNA, the CDR3 is TGTGCCAGTAGTATTCCAGGGAATCAGCCCCAGCATTTT.